The text below deals with one T cell receptor beta chain. This record comes from a study of blood T cell repertoires in COVID-19. Study as a whole: Specimens from acute and convalescent COVID-19 originated in the United States, Italy and Spain.

How the authors handled the data: Cell counts per sample came from amplifying reference gene primers. The assay was immunoSEQ multiplex PCR, and TCRdb's table has in-frame clones only and misses some. D and trimming were read from the DNA, whereas the V and J calls and clone size are those reported in that table. This table holds about 180,000 clones, around 86% found once. Material: peripheral blood. This TCR was sampled from a man in his forties or fifties with active or convalescent COVID-19.

The CDR3 sequence: CASSYRPGGQPQHF. CDR3 nucleotide sequence: TGTGCCAGCAGTTACCGGCCAGGGGGGCAGCCCCAGCATTTT. V gene TRBV6-2 or TRBV6-3 combines with J gene TRBJ1-5; the match to TRBD1 covers 7 bases. J was trimmed by 7 bases and V by 2 bases; bases with no gene match: 5. CDR1 is MNHEY, CDR2 SVGEGT, per germline. This CDR3 contains 14 residues.